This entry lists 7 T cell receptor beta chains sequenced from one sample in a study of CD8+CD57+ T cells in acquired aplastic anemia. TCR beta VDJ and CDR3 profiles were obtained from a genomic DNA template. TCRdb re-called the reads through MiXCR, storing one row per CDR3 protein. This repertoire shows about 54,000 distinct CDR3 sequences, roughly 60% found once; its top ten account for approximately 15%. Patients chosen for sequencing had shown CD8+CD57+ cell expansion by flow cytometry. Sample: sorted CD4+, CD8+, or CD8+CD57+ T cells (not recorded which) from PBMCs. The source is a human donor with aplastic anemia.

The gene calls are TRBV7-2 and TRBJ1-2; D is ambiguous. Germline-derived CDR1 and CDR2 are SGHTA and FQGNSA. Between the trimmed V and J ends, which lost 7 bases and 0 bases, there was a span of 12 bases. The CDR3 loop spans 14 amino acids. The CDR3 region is CASTPASANYGYTF. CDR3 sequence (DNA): TGTGCCAGCACCCCAGCTAGCGCTAACTATGGCTACACCTTC.

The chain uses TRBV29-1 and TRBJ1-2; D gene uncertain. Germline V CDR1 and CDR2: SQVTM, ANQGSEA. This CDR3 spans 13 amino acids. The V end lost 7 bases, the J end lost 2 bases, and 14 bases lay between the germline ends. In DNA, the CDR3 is TGCAGCGCCGGCGAGGCCGACAACTATGGCTACACCTTC. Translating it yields CSAGEADNYGYTF.

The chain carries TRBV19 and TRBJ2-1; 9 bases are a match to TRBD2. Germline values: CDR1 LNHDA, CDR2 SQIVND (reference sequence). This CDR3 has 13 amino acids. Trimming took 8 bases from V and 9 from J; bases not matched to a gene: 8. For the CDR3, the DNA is TGTGCCAGTTCCGGCGGGGGGGCGTTTGAGCAGTTCTTC. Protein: CASSGGGAFEQFF.

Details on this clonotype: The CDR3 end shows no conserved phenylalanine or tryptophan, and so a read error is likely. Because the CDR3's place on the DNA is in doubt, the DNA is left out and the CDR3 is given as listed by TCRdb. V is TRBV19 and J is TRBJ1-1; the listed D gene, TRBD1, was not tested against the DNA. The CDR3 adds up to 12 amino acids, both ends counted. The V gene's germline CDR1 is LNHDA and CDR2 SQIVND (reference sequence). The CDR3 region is CASLTGWTEAFS.

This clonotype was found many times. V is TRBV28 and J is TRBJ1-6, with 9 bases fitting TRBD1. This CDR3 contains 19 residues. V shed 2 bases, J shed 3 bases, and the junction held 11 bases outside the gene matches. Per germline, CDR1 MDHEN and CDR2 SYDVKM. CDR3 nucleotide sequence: TGTGCCAGCAGTTTAAGAAATGCGGGGACAGGGATCTATAATTCACCCCTCCACTTT. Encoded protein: CASSLRNAGTGIYNSPLHF.

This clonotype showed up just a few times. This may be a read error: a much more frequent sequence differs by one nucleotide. This CDR3 is CASSLRGQGYQPQHF. The CDR3 DNA reads TGTGCCAGCAGTTTGAGAGGCCAGGGTTATCAGCCCCAGCATTTT. The rearrangement links TRBV28 to TRBJ1-5; D possibly corresponds to TRBD1 (5 bases). Trimming stripped 3 bases from V and 5 bases from J, with 14 bases between. CDR1 and CDR2 (germline): MDHEN, SYDVKM. The CDR3 extends over 15 amino acids.

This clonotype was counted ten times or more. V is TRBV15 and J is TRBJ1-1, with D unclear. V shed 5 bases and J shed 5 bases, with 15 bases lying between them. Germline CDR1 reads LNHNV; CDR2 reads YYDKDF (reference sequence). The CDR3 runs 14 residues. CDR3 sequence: CATSLSSGLTEAFF. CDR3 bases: TGTGCCACCAGCCTCAGCTCGGGTTTGACTGAAGCTTTCTTT.